This paragraph covers one TCR beta chain sequence. Antigen unknown. Naive CD8 populations comprised CD45RO-negative cells positively selected for CCR7, excluding terminally differentiated effector memory CD45RA+ cells. All the donors were Caucasian adults who lived in Nashville, Tennessee. This specimen belongs to a study of shared clonotypes between healthy human individuals. As for the study in general: Three plates were used per donor for CD4 naive, three for CD4 memory, two for CD8 naive and one for CD8 memory.

After removal of 7 bases from V and 5 bases from J, the junction contained 17 bases not matched to a gene. From germline, CDR1 is SQVTM and CDR2 ANQGSEA. This CDR3 comprises 17 residues. Tens of thousands of T cell genomes, or roughly 180 ng DNA, went into the sorted-subset replicate PCRs. The repertoire was sequenced with immunoSEQ multiplex PCR; TCRdb's copy has only in-frame clones and lacks some. The sample shows around 600,000 clones, roughly 98% of them seen only once. Study-level findings and limits: The represented genetic and exposure-history diversity was limited by the small number of donors.

Sequences were obtained from naive CD8+ T cells sorted from blood. This TCR was recovered from a man aged 25 to 45 in good health. The rearrangement joins TRBV29-1 to TRBJ2-5, with 12 bases matching TRBD2. The CDR3 reads CSAQSTSGRSRGETQYF. CDR3 nucleotide sequence: TGCAGCGCCCAGAGTACTAGCGGGAGGAGTAGGGGGGAGACCCAGTACTTC.